The 9 T cell receptor beta chains presented below share a single source sample, sequenced in a study of blood T cell repertoires in COVID-19. The repertoire was sequenced with immunoSEQ multiplex PCR; TCRdb's copy has only in-frame clones and lacks some. Of some 530,000 clones listed, 80% to 90% are singletons. Sequencing was carried out using peripheral blood. The source of these receptors is a human donor in a cohort sampled during active COVID-19.

The chain has TRBV21-1 and TRBJ1-1; TRBD1 is the table's D call and was not checked against the DNA. TRBV21-1 is classified as a pseudogene. The CDR3 loop spans 14 amino acids. The CDR3 DNA reads as TGTGCCAGCAGCCCACAGGGATTGAACACTGAAGCTTTCTTT. Residues: CASSPQGLNTEAFF.

The rearrangement links TRBV19 to TRBJ2-3; D possibly corresponds to TRBD2 (5 bases). V was shortened by 5 bases and J by 1 base, with 7 bases between the two germline ends. Germline CDR1 reads LNHDA; CDR2 reads SQIVND (reference sequence). The CDR3 is made up of 13 amino acids. The CDR3 here is CASSLSGTDTQYF. The CDR3 DNA reads as TGTGCCAGTAGTCTTAGCGGCACAGATACGCAGTATTTT.

The chain has TRBV11-2 and TRBJ1-2, with 9 bases identical to TRBD1. The CDR3 runs to 15 residues. Germline V gene data show CDR1 as SGHAT and CDR2 as FQNNGV. J was trimmed by 5 bases and V by 7 bases; bases with no gene match: 11. The CDR3 here is CASTQGTGSPYGYTF. In nucleotides, the CDR3 is TGTGCCAGCACCCAAGGGACAGGGTCTCCTTATGGCTACACCTTC.

This clone was counted once. The chain employs TRBV28 and TRBJ2-2, with 11 bases matching TRBD2. V gave up 8 bases and J gave up 8 bases; unmatched junction bases: 13. CDR1 and CDR2 from the germline V gene are MDHEN and SYDVKM. The CDR3 covers 16 residues. In DNA form, the CDR3 reads TGTGCCAGCCTCGTCATAGCGGGAGGGACATCGGGGGAGCTGTTTTTT. It specifies CASLVIAGGTSGELFF.

The chain is built from TRBV10-3 and TRBJ2-1, with D possibly being TRBD2 (6 bases). The V end was cut by 2 bases, the J end by 1 base, with 15 bases between. CDR1 ENHRY and CDR2 SYGVKD come from the germline V gene. The CDR3 spans 17 residues. CDR3 DNA sequence: TGTGCCATCAGTGAGGGGCGGGGCGGGAAGTCCTACAATGAGCAGTTCTTC. It codes for CAISEGRGGKSYNEQFF.

The rearrangement joins TRBV9 to TRBJ1-5, with 10 bases that match TRBD1. The ends lost 3 bases at V and 5 bases at J; junction bases unmatched: 11. Looked up from germline, CDR1 is SGDLS and CDR2 is YYNGEE. The CDR3 extends over 17 amino acids. The CDR3 here is CASSESPGTGADQPQHF. CDR3 bases: TGTGCCAGCAGCGAAAGTCCCGGGACAGGGGCCGATCAGCCCCAGCATTTT. The full variable domain, rest sourced from reference TRBV9 and TRBJ1-5, is DSGVTQTPKHLITATGQRVTLRCSPRSGDLSVYWYQQSLDQGLQFLIQYYNGEERAKGNILERFSAQQFPDLHSELNLSSLELGDSALYFCASSESPGTGADQPQHFGDGTRLSIL.

The rearrangement links TRBV9 to TRBJ2-1; tentatively, D is TRBD2 (6 bases). CDR1 SGDLS and CDR2 YYNGEE come from the germline V gene. The ends were cut back, 6 bases at V and 1 base at J, with 11 bases in the middle. The CDR3 covers 14 residues. CDR3 sequence reads: CASKAGLSYNEQFF. CDR3 bases: TGTGCCAGCAAGGCGGGGTTATCCTACAATGAGCAGTTCTTC.

CDR3 bases: TGTGCCAGCAACACCCCGTCCCCCTACGAGCAGTACTTC. Encoded protein: CASNTPSPYEQYF. The rearrangement links TRBV28 to TRBJ2-7, with D unclear. The germline V gene encodes CDR1 MDHEN and CDR2 SYDVKM. CDR3 length equals 13 residues. V dropped 7 bases and J dropped 2 bases, with 12 bases sitting between them.

The chain has TRBV3-1 (or the pseudogene TRBV3-2) and TRBJ1-6, with D unclear. V was trimmed by 1 base and J by 0 bases, leaving 16 bases between them. Germline V gene data show CDR1 as LGHDT and CDR2 as YNNKEL (reference sequence). The length of the CDR3 is 19 residues. The DNA for the CDR3 is TGTGCCAGCAGCCAAGGCAAAAAGCTGAGCGACTCCTATAATTCACCCCTCCACTTT. It codes for CASSQGKKLSDSYNSPLHF.